Listed below are T cell receptor beta chains from one sample, sequenced in a study of T cell repertoires in cytomegalovirus infection. Each CDR3 protein gets one entry after TCRdb re-called the reads with MiXCR. The table includes 250,000 or so distinct CDR3 sequences, approximately 17% detected once. Sequencing was done on a sample of CD8+ T cells from PBMCs. The receptors derive from a human donor in good health (CMV status not recorded). Some clones in this sample may be carry-over from other donors' samples. CDR3s include the opening cysteine and the closing phenylalanine or tryptophan. A D gene is named only where the DNA matches it firmly. The size field is filled for only some rows; it gives once, few, many or a size class.

d_gene	v_gene	j_gene	abundance	len	CDR3nt	CDR3aa
NA	TRBV7-2	TRBJ1-1	many	20	TGTGCCAGCAGCTTAGCGTTATTGTCCGGGAGGAGAGCCATGAACACTGAAGCTTTCTTT	CASSLALLSGRRAMNTEAFF
NA	TRBV5-1	TRBJ1-1	few	13	TGCGCCAGTAAGGGTGGCGGGAACACTGAAGCTTTCTTT	CASKGGGNTEAFF
TRBD2	TRBV13	TRBJ2-7	NA	15	TGTGCCAGCAGCTCCGGACTAGCGGGACCCTACGAGCAGTACTTC	CASSSGLAGPYEQYF
NA	TRBV7-6	TRBJ1-1	many	14	TGTGCCAGCAGCTTATTAGGCCAGGGCACTGAAGCTTTCTTT	CASSLLGQGTEAFF
NA	TRBV2	TRBJ2-7	NA	13	TGTGCCAGCAGTGTTGCCGGCGAACTCGAGCAGTACTTC	CASSVAGELEQYF
NA	TRBV3-1	TRBJ2-1	many	16	TGTGCCAGCAGCCAAGATGGAGGGGGGCCGTGGAATGAGCAGTTCTTC	CASSQDGGGPWNEQFF
NA	TRBV7-8	TRBJ2-3	NA	14	TGTGCCAGCAGCCCAGCGCGCGAGGGAGATACGCAGTATTTT	CASSPAREGDTQYF
TRBD1	TRBV7-2	TRBJ2-2	many	17	TGTGCCAGCAGTTCTCCCCGGGACAGGGTCAACACCGGGGAGCTGTTTTTT	CASSSPRDRVNTGELFF
TRBD1	TRBV7-6	TRBJ2-5	many	15	TGTGCCAGCAGGAAGGACAGGGGGCTTCTAGAGACCCAGTACTTC	CASRKDRGLLETQYF
TRBD2	TRBV5-4	TRBJ2-1	NA	19	TGTGCCAGCAGCTCCGGGACTAGCGGGGGTCTAATTCCCTACAATGAGCAGTTCTTC	CASSSGTSGGLIPYNEQFF
TRBD1	TRBV14	TRBJ2-3	NA	16	TGTGCCAGCAGCCAAGGGGGGACAGGGGGCCCAGATACGCAGTATTTT	CASSQGGTGGPDTQYF
TRBD1	TRBV9	TRBJ2-1	NA	14	TGTGCCAGCAGCGGCCGGGACAGGGACAATGAGCAGTTCTTC	CASSGRDRDNEQFF
TRBD2	TRBV20-1	TRBJ2-5	NA	16	TGCAGTGCTAGAGACGGGACTAGCGGGGACTTAGAGACCCAGTACTTC	CSARDGTSGDLETQYF
NA	TRBV4-3	TRBJ2-7	few	15	TGCGCCAGCAGCCAGAGATTACAGGTTACCTACGAGCAGTACTTC	CASSQRLQVTYEQYF
TRBD1	TRBV5-6	TRBJ1-2	NA	15	TGTGCCAGCAGCCCCCCAGGGGGCGCGTGGGACGGCTACACCTTC	CASSPPGGAWDGYTF
NA	TRBV20-1	TRBJ1-2	few	16	TGCAGTGCTCGTACAGGACTTGGGTCTACCAACTATGGCTACACCTTC	CSARTGLGSTNYGYTF
NA	TRBV7-9	TRBJ1-1	NA	15	TGTGCCAGCTCCCCTTCACCCCCCGAATTGAATGGAGCTTTCTTT	CASSPSPPELNGAFF
NA	TRBV7-9	TRBJ2-4	NA	16	TGTGCCAGCAGCCTCGACACGGGGCTAGCCAAAAACATTCAGTACTTC	CASSLDTGLAKNIQYF
NA	TRBV11-3	TRBJ1-1	many	18	TGTGCCAGCAGCTTAGCCCCCTCGAAGGATCTCATGAACACTGAAGCTTTCTTT	CASSLAPSKDLMNTEAFF
TRBD1	TRBV7-9	TRBJ1-1	many	15	TGTGCCAGCAGACCCGATGACAGGGGGTGGACTGAAGCTTTCTTT	CASRPDDRGWTEAFF
NA	TRBV19	TRBJ2-1	NA	17	TGTGCCAGTAGCCTCCTATATCTAGCGATTCCCTACAATGAGCAGTTCTTC	CASSLLYLAIPYNEQFF
NA	TRBV4-1	TRBJ2-2	NA	15	TGCGCCAGCAGCCAAGTTCTGACGGGGTACGGGGAGCTGTTTTTT	CASSQVLTGYGELFF
NA	TRBV28	TRBJ1-3	NA	18	TGTGCCAGCAGTTTCTCCTCTGAGGAAAAAAGCTCTGGAAACACCATATATTTT	CASSFSSEEKSSGNTIYF
NA	TRBV6-1	TRBJ2-4	NA	15	TGTGCCAGCAGTCCCCGTCGGGGCGGGCTGGACATTCAGTACTTC	CASSPRRGGLDIQYF
NA	TRBV7-6	TRBJ2-7	many	16	TGTGCCAGCAGCTTAGAAGGAGGGGGCCCCTCCTACGAGCAGTACTTC	CASSLEGGGPSYEQYF
TRBD1	TRBV7-9	TRBJ2-7	NA	16	TGTGCCAGCAGCTTTTCAACAGGGGTCGCCGCCTACGAGCAGTACTTC	CASSFSTGVAAYEQYF
TRBD2	TRBV7-2	TRBJ2-3	many	16	TGTGCCAGCAGCTTAAGACTAGCGGGGGACACAGATACGCAGTATTTT	CASSLRLAGDTDTQYF